This T cell receptor beta chain derives from a study of T-cell memory formation after mild COVID-19 (dated by TCRdb to the early 2020s). For the study in its entirety: TCR sequence clusters from the two donors were found to be largely donor specific. In a couple of donors, T-cell clones that expanded and contracted after mild COVID-19 were followed by sequencing TCRalpha and TCRbeta repertoires longitudinally. Two young, previously healthy adult volunteers made up the cohort, one male and one female.

Including the terminal cysteine and phenylalanine, the CDR3 comprises 15 residues. CDR3 DNA only is kept here, 45 bases in frame from base 1. The junction shows trimming of 6 bases on V and 4 bases on J, and the gene matches do not reach 6 bases of it. Study-level results and caveats: SARS-CoV-2 specificity of the second-wave clones peaking on day 37 was not confirmed. Only two mild cases were covered by the study, and larger cohorts that include severe cases with pre-infection samples were considered necessary. Contracting CD4+ clones appeared mostly in the CM and EM memory subsets, whereas CD8+ clones were enriched in EMRA. Clones contracting from day 15 to 85 had balanced CD4/CD8 phenotypes, while a second wave expanding from day 15 to 37 was biased towards CD4+. Some responding clones were detected in pre-infection memory, which suggested that pre-existing cross-reactive memory T cells had joined the SARS-CoV-2 response.

The sequencer was an Illumina NovaSeq 6000. cDNA libraries for TCRalpha and TCRbeta were prepared by 5'RACE using constant-segment primers, with sample barcodes and unique molecular identifiers added. RNA was extracted from every sample with Trizol reagent. Amplification of the libraries took two PCR steps, and the second step added a second sample barcode plus Illumina TruSeq adapters. Sequencing of libraries was performed on an Illumina NovaSeq with 2 x 150 bp paired-end reads. For the original study's pipeline: With migec v1.2.7, reads were demultiplexed and then collapsed into UMI-guided consensus sequences. Using mixcr v2.1.11, the UMI consensuses were aligned to TRA and TRB V and J templates and assembled into clonotypes. A clonotype was counted as expanded or contracted only when both edgeR and NoisET called the clonotype significant, with the noise models trained on biological replicates. edgeR calls used a false discovery rate-adjusted p below 0.01 and a log2 fold-change threshold of 1. As an exploratory analysis of dynamics, PCA with hierarchical clustering was applied to max-normalized trajectories of the 1000 most abundant clonotypes. Separately sequenced CD4+ and CD8+ repertoires were used to assign a CD4 or CD8 phenotype to each responding clone. The raw public reads went through TCRdb reprocessing: fastp at Q25, MiXCR clone calling, in-frame beta chains kept. Each record represents a unique CDR3 protein, reported with the most common genes and DNA among its rows. The V and J calls and clone size are TCRdb's, not the authors'. In this sample the table shows a few hundred thousand distinct CDR3 sequences, around 15% of which occur a single time. Around 23% of the sample lies in the top ten.

PBMCs were isolated by Ficoll-Paque density gradient centrifugation. This clonotype turned up a few times. The antigen it binds to is not known. The sample holds no much larger clone one base away, and base qualities are not on file. Sequenced material: PBMCs or a T cell subset sorted from them (not recorded which). This sequence was found in a young man who had mild COVID-19 (a few samples of this study predate the infection). The sample titles of this study are shuffled in the database, so cell type and time point are left out; the donor was told from shared clones. The chain links TRBV12-3 or TRBV12-4 with TRBJ2-2; 9 of the junction bases match TRBD1. The CDR3 sequence is CASRWDRVSTGELFF. The DNA reads as follows: TGTGCCAGCAGATGGGACAGGGTGTCCACCGGGGAGCTGTTTTTT.